The 20 T cell receptor beta chains listed next were all sequenced from one sample in a study of blood T cell repertoires in COVID-19. Produced via immunoSEQ multiplex PCR; TCRdb's table is partial and in-frame only. In the table there are over 200,000 clones, 88% of which are singletons. The sequenced material came from peripheral blood. The origin of the receptors is an older woman with acute or convalescent COVID-19.

This sequence joins TRBV6-6 and TRBJ2-1; 12 bases agree with TRBD2. The V segment lost 2 bases and the J segment 7 bases; nucleotides outside the gene matches: 6. Germline assignment: CDR1 MNHNY and CDR2 SVGAGI (reference sequence). The CDR3 spans 16 residues. The CDR3 loop is CASSYPLAGGRNEQFF. The CDR3 DNA sequence: TGTGCCAGCAGTTACCCCCTAGCGGGGGGGCGTAATGAGCAGTTCTTC.

The gene calls are TRBV5-4 and TRBJ1-5; D remains unclear. Germline values: CDR1 SGHNT, CDR2 YYREEE (reference sequence). Trimming cost V 0 bases and J 6 bases, with 4 bases left between them. CDR3 length: 12 residues. The DNA of the CDR3 is TGTGCCAGCAGCTTGGACGGTCAGCCCCAGCATTTT. Translation gives CASSLDGQPQHF.

This chain links TRBV7-2 with TRBJ1-6, with D perhaps matching TRBD1 (5 bases). This CDR3 spans 17 amino acids. Deletions cut 3 bases from V and 0 bases from J, with 12 bases between. CDR1 and CDR2 from the germline V gene are SGHTA and FQGNSA. The CDR3 nucleotides read TGTGCCAGCAGCTTGGCGGGGGTCAGCTCCTATAATTCACCCCTCCACTTT. This encodes CASSLAGVSSYNSPLHF.

The chain carries TRBV6-1 and TRBJ1-5; maybe TRBD1 (5 bases). CDR3 length: 19 amino acids. Trimming took 2 bases from V and 5 from J, leaving 25 bases between them. Germline V lookup: CDR1 MNHNS, CDR2 SASEGT. The CDR3 sequence: CASSEILSSHQLQDQPQHF. For the CDR3, the DNA is TGTGCCAGCAGTGAAATCCTGAGCTCCCATCAGTTACAGGATCAGCCCCAGCATTTT.

V usage is TRBV6-5 and J usage is TRBJ2-7; possible D gene TRBD1, 6 bases. The CDR3 extends over 13 amino acids. Germline V gives CDR1 MNHEY, CDR2 SVGAGI. V lost 8 bases and J 6 bases, leaving 17 bases between the germline ends. The CDR3 nucleotides read TGTGCCAGCTCCCCGGGACAATCGCTCGAGCAGTACTTC. Amino acids: CASSPGQSLEQYF.

CDR3 coding DNA: TGTGCCAGCAGCCCCCAGACAGGGGGCTACGGCTACACCTTC. This codes for CASSPQTGGYGYTF. The rearrangement links TRBV7-9 to TRBJ1-2; TRBD1 matches 10 bases. CDR3 length equals 14 residues. The germline V gene has CDR1 SEHNR and CDR2 FQNEAQ (reference sequence). J was trimmed by 8 bases and V by 5 bases; bases with no gene match: 8. Variable domain in full (rest from reference TRBV7-9 and TRBJ1-2): DTGVSQNPRHKITKRGQNVTFRCDPISEHNRLYWYRQTLGQGPEFLTYFQNEAQLEKSRLLSDRFSAERPKGSFSTLEIQRTEQGDSAMYLCASSPQTGGYGYTFGSGTRLTVV.

The rearrangement joins TRBV3-1 (or the pseudogene TRBV3-2) to TRBJ2-7, with a tentative D call TRBD2 (5 bases). The CDR3 is 14 residues long. Trimming cost V 6 bases and J 0 bases, with 12 bases left between them. Germline V CDR1 and CDR2: LGHDT, YNNKEL (reference sequence). The CDR3 DNA follows: TGTGCCAGCAGTGGTAGCGAGAGCTCCTACGAGCAGTACTTC. Translated, it gives CASSGSESSYEQYF.

The CDR3 region is CATAGTGDKRGETQYF. DNA for the CDR3: TGTGCCACCGCCGGGACAGGGGATAAACGGGGAGAGACCCAGTACTTC. The chain is built from TRBV24-1 and TRBJ2-5, with 10 bases matching TRBD1. The V segment lost 9 bases and the J segment 4 bases; nucleotides outside the gene matches: 13. The CDR3 is 16 amino acids. Germline V gene lookup returns CDR1 KGHDR and CDR2 SFDVKD.

As concerns this clone: Other DNA sequences of this sample code for an identical CDR3. The V gene is TRBV19, the J gene TRBJ1-5, with 8 bases fitting TRBD1. The CDR3 totals 14 residues. The J segment lost 4 bases and the V segment lost 2 bases, leaving 1 base of the junction unmatched. Germline V CDR1 and CDR2: LNHDA, SQIVND (reference sequence). CDR3 nucleotides: TGTGCCAGTAGTATAACAGGGGGGAATCAGCCCCAGCATTTT. This translates into CASSITGGNQPQHF. Filled out from reference TRBV19 and TRBJ1-5, the complete variable domain reads DGGITQSPKYLFRKEGQNVTLSCEQNLNHDAMYWYRQDPGQGLRLIYYSQIVNDFQKGDIAEGYSVSREKKESFPLTVTSAQKNPTAFYLCASSITGGNQPQHFGDGTRLSIL.

The gene calls are TRBV20-1 and TRBJ2-7, with 13 nucleotides matching TRBD2. The germline gives CDR1 DFQATT, CDR2 SNEGSKA (reference sequence). This CDR3 contains 16 residues. J was trimmed by 5 bases and V by 3 bases; bases with no gene match: 10. CDR3 sequence: CSASKPGLAGTDEQYF. CDR3 DNA: TGCAGTGCTAGTAAACCGGGACTAGCGGGGACGGACGAGCAGTACTTC.

The chain carries TRBV7-2 and TRBJ2-5; 10 nucleotides match TRBD2. The CDR3 has 16 amino acids. Trimming took 6 bases from V and 1 from J; bases not matched to a gene: 8. Germline loops: CDR1 SGHTA, CDR2 FQGNSA. The CDR3 reads CASSRGLAAAQETQYF. CDR3 DNA sequence: TGTGCCAGCAGTCGAGGACTAGCGGCCGCCCAAGAGACCCAGTACTTC.

Comment on this clone: This specimen includes other DNA sequences encoding the same CDR3. The V and J genes are TRBV28 and TRBJ1-5; maybe TRBD1 (5 bases). CDR1 and CDR2 from the germline V gene are MDHEN and SYDVKM. The CDR3 loop spans 14 amino acids. V shed 3 bases and J shed 7 bases, with 13 bases lying between them. The CDR3 sequence: CASSLGRGRQPQHF. The CDR3, as DNA: TGTGCCAGCAGTTTGGGGCGGGGCAGGCAGCCCCAGCATTTT.

V is TRBV6-6 and J is TRBJ2-1; D possibly corresponds to TRBD2 (5 bases). The CDR3 covers 12 residues. The V gene's germline CDR1 is MNHNY and CDR2 SVGAGI (reference sequence). Trimming removed 2 bases from V and 7 bases from J, with 6 bases in between. The CDR3 sequence is CASSYEGNEQFF. CDR3 coding DNA: TGTGCCAGCAGTTACGAGGGAAATGAGCAGTTCTTC.

The gene calls are TRBV25-1 and TRBJ1-2; no reliable D call. V lost 2 bases to trimming and J lost 0 bases, with 7 bases between them. The CDR3 sequence is 14 residues long. Germline assignment: CDR1 MGHDK and CDR2 SYGVNS. The CDR3 is CASSEQRANYGYTF. The CDR3 DNA reads as TGTGCCAGCAGTGAACAGCGAGCTAACTATGGCTACACCTTC.

The chain combines TRBV29-1 with TRBJ2-7, with TRBD1 identical over 7 bases. This CDR3 region has 13 residues. The V gene's germline CDR1 is SQVTM and CDR2 ANQGSEA. V was clipped by 3 bases and J by 5 bases; unmatched bases: 7. The CDR3 sequence is CSVDVRGSHEQYF. CDR3 sequence (DNA): TGCAGCGTTGATGTCAGGGGGAGTCACGAGCAGTACTTC.

The genes are TRBV6-2 or TRBV6-3 and TRBJ2-2, with 10 bases matching TRBD2. In germline, CDR1 is MNHEY, CDR2 SVGEGT. The junction had 4 bases not matched to a gene; V was cut back by 0 bases and J by 3 bases. The CDR3 is 17 residues long. CDR3 region: CASSYSTLAGYTGELFF. Written as DNA, the CDR3 is TGTGCCAGCAGTTACTCGACACTAGCGGGGTACACCGGGGAGCTGTTTTTT.

The V gene is TRBV30, the J gene TRBJ1-6; D unresolved. This CDR3 is built from 13 residues. Trimming shortened V by 2 bases and J by 4 bases, and 6 bases separated the two germline ends. Germline V CDR1 and CDR2: GTSNPN, SVGIG (reference sequence). CDR3 coding DNA: TGTGCCTGGAGTATCGGTTATAATTCACCCCTCCACTTT. This translates into CAWSIGYNSPLHF.

This rearrangement joins TRBV7-9 to TRBJ1-1, with D perhaps matching TRBD1 (6 bases). The germline gives CDR1 SEHNR, CDR2 FQNEAQ (reference sequence). Trimming left V 4 bases short and J 6 bases short, with 12 bases between. The CDR3 length is 13 residues. CDR3 in amino acids: CASSWERGSEAFF. The DNA of the CDR3 is TGTGCCAGCAGCTGGGAGAGGGGGTCTGAAGCTTTCTTT. The full variable domain, its missing parts supplied by reference TRBV7-9 and TRBJ1-1, is DTGVSQNPRHKITKRGQNVTFRCDPISEHNRLYWYRQTLGQGPEFLTYFQNEAQLEKSRLLSDRFSAERPKGSFSTLEIQRTEQGDSAMYLCASSWERGSEAFFGQGTRLTVV.

V and J are TRBV27 and TRBJ2-1; TRBD2 agrees at 7 bases. The CDR3 has 18 residues. The V and J ends lost 2 bases and 2 bases, in that order; junction bases with no gene match: 12. Germline loops: CDR1 MNHEY, CDR2 SMNVEV (reference sequence). The CDR3 coding sequence is TGTGCCAGCAGTTTACCTGTGGCACGGGGGAGGGCCTACAATGAGCAGTTCTTC. This sequence encodes CASSLPVARGRAYNEQFF.

This clone was recorded a few times. This chain connects TRBV2 to TRBJ1-5; D uncertain. Germline CDR1 is SNHLY and CDR2 is FYNNEI. The CDR3 covers 15 residues. V dropped 7 bases and J dropped 2 bases, with 15 bases sitting between them. In DNA form, the CDR3 reads TGTGCCAGCAAAATACAAGCGGGCGGCAATCAGCCCCAGCATTTT. Translated, it gives CASKIQAGGNQPQHF.